The clone carrying this T cell receptor beta chain was recorded a few times. Its cognate antigen is unknown. Amplified regions were TCR beta CDR3 sequences from RNA transcripts. With the HTBI primer set, the TCR CDR3 went through a first round of RT-PCR. TCRdb redid the calling of the multiplex PCR reads with MiXCR, one entry per CDR3 protein. The data hold 370,000 or so distinct CDR3 sequences, with about 13% observed a single time. The record originates from a study of T cells in Graves' hyperthyroidism and ophthalmopathy. Overall study results and limits: Most thyroid-expanded clonotypes above 0.001 were also found in blood.

This CDR3 has 14 residues. Germline V gene data show CDR1 as LNHDA and CDR2 as SQIVND (reference sequence). Between the trimmed V and J ends, which lost 2 bases and 5 bases, there was a span of 12 bases. Specimen: blood. The chain uses TRBV19 and TRBJ2-5; TRBD2 might be the D (5 bases). This receptor was taken from a young man with Graves' hyperthyroidism that later progressed to Graves' ophthalmopathy. The CDR3 protein is CASSIRGNAETQYF. As DNA, the CDR3 is TGTGCCAGTAGTATAAGAGGGAATGCCGAGACCCAGTACTTC. Combining the CDR3 with reference TRBV19 and TRBJ2-5 gives the whole variable domain DGGITQSPKYLFRKEGQNVTLSCEQNLNHDAMYWYRQDPGQGLRLIYYSQIVNDFQKGDIAEGYSVSREKKESFPLTVTSAQKNPTAFYLCASSIRGNAETQYFGPGTRLLVL.